These 21 T cell receptor beta chains originate from one sample sequenced in a study of pediatric ulcerative colitis. Libraries were prepared by immunoSEQ multiplex PCR; TCRdb keeps only in-frame clonotypes and omits some of them. The sample carries roughly 70,000 clones, around 85% recorded once. The source material was blood. These receptors were obtained from a boy aged 5-17 years with severe ulcerative colitis.

The chain links TRBV6-4 to TRBJ2-3; a possible D gene is TRBD1 (5 bases). In germline, CDR1 is MRHNA, CDR2 SNTAGT. The CDR3 is made up of 14 amino acids. The ends were cut back, 2 bases at V and 0 bases at J, with 6 bases in the middle. Written as DNA, the CDR3 is TGTGCCAGCAGTGACAGGGGAAGCACAGATACGCAGTATTTT. It yields the protein CASSDRGSTDTQYF.

Written as DNA, the CDR3 is TGTGCCAGCAGTTTACGAGGCAGAGACTTCTACGAGCAGTACTTC. Encoded protein: CASSLRGRDFYEQYF. The chain carries TRBV27 and TRBJ2-7; no clear D. The CDR3 covers 15 residues. CDR1 and CDR2 from the germline V gene are MNHEY and SMNVEV (reference sequence). The germline V and J ends were trimmed by 2 bases and 3 bases, with 14 bases remaining between them.

This clone was counted only a few times. The rearrangement joins TRBV2 to TRBJ2-2, with a weak D call TRBD1 (5 bases). This CDR3 contains 13 residues. The germline V and J ends were trimmed by 6 bases and 3 bases, with 8 bases remaining between them. The germline CDR1 and CDR2 sequences are SNHLY and FYNNEI. The CDR3 here is CASSRQYTGELFF. Written as DNA, the CDR3 is TGTGCCAGCAGCAGACAGTACACCGGGGAGCTGTTTTTT.

V is TRBV7-2 and J is TRBJ2-1; D is uncertain. Germline loops: CDR1 SGHTA, CDR2 FQGNSA. Trimming removed 1 base from V and 9 bases from J, with 10 bases in between. The CDR3 covers 13 residues. The CDR3 nucleotides are TGTGCCAGCAGCTTAGAAGAAAAGGTTGAGCAGTTCTTC. Translating it yields CASSLEEKVEQFF.

This chain joins TRBV6-5 and TRBJ1-4; D perhaps matches TRBD1 (5 bases). Trimming left V 5 bases short and J 6 bases short, with 13 bases between. The germline V gene has CDR1 MNHEY and CDR2 SVGAGI. The CDR3 runs 14 residues. For the CDR3, the DNA is TGTGCCAGCAGTCGGGGCCCCGGGGATGAAAAACTGTTTTTT. This gives the protein CASSRGPGDEKLFF.

The chain employs TRBV29-1 and TRBJ2-1; possibly TRBD2 for D (5 bases). There are 13 residues in the CDR3. Germline V gives CDR1 SQVTM, CDR2 ANQGSEA. V was trimmed by 5 bases and J by 7 bases, leaving 15 bases between them. The CDR3, as DNA: TGCAGCGTTATACGGACTCAGGAGAATGAGCAGTTCTTC. Its protein product is CSVIRTQENEQFF.

This rearrangement joins TRBV7-2 to TRBJ2-7; 13 bases are a match to TRBD2. The CDR3 is 18 residues long. V lost 0 bases, J lost 4 bases, and 9 bases stayed unmatched. Germline CDR1 SGHTA, CDR2 FQGNSA. For the CDR3, the DNA is TGTGCCAGCAGCTTAGCGCTTACTAGCGGGAGGGCAGGATACGAGCAGTACTTC. Protein: CASSLALTSGRAGYEQYF. The full variable domain, rest sourced from reference TRBV7-2 and TRBJ2-7, is GAGVSQSPSNKVTEKGKDVELRCDPISGHTALYWYRQSLGQGLEFLIYFQGNSAPDKSGLPSDRFSAERTGGSVSTLTIQRTQQEDSAVYLCASSLALTSGRAGYEQYFGPGTRLTVT.

This clone was picked up a small number of times. The chain couples TRBV2 to TRBJ1-1, with a weak D call TRBD1 (6 bases). Germline lookup yields CDR1 SNHLY and CDR2 FYNNEI. This CDR3 spans 14 amino acids. V shed 5 bases and J shed 4 bases, with 14 bases lying between them. CDR3 protein: CASSPNPRGTEAFF. CDR3 nucleotides: TGTGCCAGCAGTCCCAACCCCAGGGGCACTGAAGCTTTCTTT.

The rearrangement joins TRBV13 to TRBJ2-7; D might be TRBD1 or TRBD2, each matching 5 bases. Trimming shortened V by 4 bases and J by 2 bases, and 24 bases separated the two germline ends. This CDR3 spans 18 amino acids. The germline gives CDR1 PRHDT, CDR2 FYEKMQ (reference sequence). CDR3 nucleotides: TGTGCCAGCAGCTCTAGGAGGTTGTGGGACGCAGGCGCCTACGAGCAGTACTTC. Translating it yields CASSSRRLWDAGAYEQYF.

CDR3 sequence (DNA): TGTGCCAGCAGTGAAGGGTCGGCTAGCGGGAGCATCAATGAGCAGTTCTTC. Translating it yields CASSEGSASGSINEQFF. The J gene is TRBJ2-1, the V gene TRBV2; 10 positions match TRBD2. CDR1 is SNHLY and CDR2 is FYNNEI in the germline V gene. V lost 1 base and J lost 6; bases outside the gene matches: 9. CDR3 length: 17 amino acids.

The chain recombines TRBV2 with TRBJ1-2; D unclear. The CDR3 spans 16 residues. V dropped 6 bases and J dropped 5 bases, with 22 bases sitting between them. CDR1 and CDR2 from the germline V gene are SNHLY and FYNNEI. CDR3 bases: TGTGCCAGCAGACCGACCGGACGAGAGCTCGTTTATGGCTACACCTTC. Amino acid sequence: CASRPTGRELVYGYTF.

The chain is built from TRBV4-1 and TRBJ2-7; TRBD2 agrees at 8 bases. Looked up from germline, CDR1 is MGHRA and CDR2 is YSYEKL. CDR3 length: 16 residues. Trimming took 0 bases from V and 4 from J; bases not matched to a gene: 8. The CDR3: CASSQDYGTSFYEQYF. The CDR3 DNA reads as TGCGCCAGCAGCCAAGATTATGGGACTAGTTTTTACGAGCAGTACTTC.

The chain recombines TRBV5-1 with TRBJ2-7; TRBD1 matches 7 bases. Germline CDR1 SGHRS, CDR2 YFSETQ. V lost 2 bases to trimming and J lost 4 bases; unmatched junction nucleotides: 3. The CDR3 loop spans 13 amino acids. This chain's CDR3 is CASSFNRGYEQYF. The CDR3, as DNA: TGCGCCAGCAGCTTCAACAGGGGATACGAGCAGTACTTC.

The rearrangement links TRBV11-1 to TRBJ2-3; weak D call: TRBD2 (6 bases). This CDR3 has 16 residues. V was trimmed by 8 bases and J by 0 bases, leaving 18 bases between them. Germline V CDR1 and CDR2: SGHAT, FQDESV (reference sequence). CDR3 amino acids: CASSWGGSASTDTQYF. CDR3 DNA: TGTGCCAGCTCGTGGGGAGGATCCGCTAGCACAGATACGCAGTATTTT. Full variable domain (remainder filled in from reference TRBV11-1 and TRBJ2-3): EAEVAQSPRYKITEKSQAVAFWCDPISGHATLYWYRQILGQGPELLVQFQDESVVDDSQLPKDRFSAERLKGVDSTLKIQPAELGDSAMYLCASSWGGSASTDTQYFGPGTRLTVL.

As for this clone: This CDR3 is also generated by other DNA sequences in the sample. The V gene is TRBV27, the J gene TRBJ2-1; 7 bases line up with TRBD1. The CDR3 sequence is 13 residues long. Germline loops: CDR1 MNHEY, CDR2 SMNVEV (reference sequence). The ends lost 7 bases at V and 4 bases at J; junction bases unmatched: 4. CDR3 sequence: CASNPTGYNEQFF. The DNA for the CDR3 is TGTGCCAGCAACCCGACAGGGTACAATGAGCAGTTCTTC.

The V and J genes are TRBV19 and TRBJ2-3; TRBD2 matches at 7 bases. The V segment lost 1 base and the J segment 2 bases; nucleotides outside the gene matches: 3. Germline-derived CDR1 and CDR2 are LNHDA and SQIVND (reference sequence). The CDR3 has 15 amino acids. The CDR3 loop is CASSIAGGYTDTQYF. In DNA, the CDR3 is TGTGCCAGTAGTATAGCGGGAGGCTACACAGATACGCAGTATTTT.

In its sample, this clone was seen a few times. The rearrangement joins TRBV6-1 to TRBJ1-5; D perhaps matches TRBD1 (5 bases). The CDR3 has 12 amino acids. V was pared by 8 bases and J by 5 bases, with 10 bases between. From germline, CDR1 is MNHNS and CDR2 SASEGT. CDR3 sequence: CASGEGDQPQHF. Written as DNA, the CDR3 is TGTGCCAGCGGGGAAGGGGATCAGCCCCAGCATTTT.

J is TRBJ2-7 and V is TRBV15; 12 nucleotides match TRBD1. V shed 5 bases, J shed 5 bases, and the junction held 4 bases outside the gene matches. Germline V gene sequence: CDR1 LNHNV, CDR2 YYDKDF (reference sequence). The CDR3 length is 14 residues. The CDR3 here is CATSVGQGANEQYF. For the CDR3, the DNA is TGTGCCACCAGCGTGGGACAGGGGGCTAACGAGCAGTACTTC.

The chain couples TRBV5-1 to TRBJ2-5; D remains unclear. Trimming removed 1 base from V and 3 bases from J, with 7 bases in between. Germline CDR1 reads SGHRS; CDR2 reads YFSETQ. This CDR3 comprises 13 residues. The CDR3 loop is CASSLRLEETQYF. The CDR3 nucleotides are TGCGCCAGCAGCTTGCGCCTGGAAGAGACCCAGTACTTC.

The V gene is TRBV4-1, the J gene TRBJ2-2, with 7 bases fitting TRBD1. The V gene end was trimmed by 3 bases and the J gene end by 7 bases; junction bases not matched to a gene: 5. This CDR3 is 14 amino acids long. Germline-derived CDR1 and CDR2 are MGHRA and YSYEKL. The CDR3 sequence is CASSHLTGVGELFF. Here the CDR3 DNA reads TGCGCCAGCAGCCACCTAACAGGGGTCGGGGAGCTGTTTTTT.

The chain has TRBV2 and TRBJ2-7; D gene uncertain. The germline gives CDR1 SNHLY, CDR2 FYNNEI. The CDR3 length is 12 residues. V was trimmed by 7 bases and J by 6 bases, leaving 13 bases between them. The CDR3 loop reads CASTDGPGEQYF. The CDR3 DNA reads TGTGCCAGCACCGACGGGCCGGGCGAGCAGTACTTC.